The present T cell receptor (beta chain) was sequenced within a study of CXCR3-negative and CXCR3-positive naive CD8 T cells. General observations from the study: With surface CD5 comparable between naive subsets, TCR strength was estimated using properties derived from the TRB CDR3. Naive cells with CXCR3 showed TRB CDR3s that were more hydrophobic than those in CXCR3-negative naive cells.

The authors prepared UMI-labeled TRB cDNA libraries by 5' RACE. TCRdb re-called the 5' RACE reads and catalogs CDR3 proteins one per entry, DNA excluded. The listing contains more than 80,000 distinct CDR3 sequences. This CDR3 is 13 amino acids long. In germline, CDR1 is SQVTM, CDR2 ANQGSEA. As for this clonotype: The antigen is unknown.

This clonotype was sampled from a human donor in good health. Some clones in this sample may be carry-over from other donors' samples. Sequenced material: naive CXCR3+ CD8+ T cells from blood. The subset was: CD45RO-CCR7+CD27+CD95- naive CD8+ T cells expressing CXCR3 (TNR3+). J is TRBJ2-7 and V is TRBV29-1; absent DNA, TCRdb's TRBD1 call cannot be checked. The CDR3 loop reads CSVVVRGLNEQYF.